One and the same sample provided the 6 T cell receptor beta chains below, sequenced in a study of pediatric ulcerative colitis. Clones were read by immunoSEQ multiplex PCR, and TCRdb kept only the in-frame ones, dropping some. The sample carries 30,000 to 45,000 clones, around 78% recorded once. The source material was blood. These receptors were collected from a girl aged 5 to 17 with moderate ulcerative colitis.

The chain combines TRBV28 with TRBJ2-5, with D hard to call. In germline, CDR1 is MDHEN, CDR2 SYDVKM. This CDR3 contains 13 residues. The V end lost 6 bases, the J end lost 4 bases, and 12 bases lay between the germline ends. The CDR3 protein is CASRPSVGETQYF. The CDR3 nucleotides are TGTGCCAGCAGGCCTTCAGTGGGAGAGACCCAGTACTTC.

J is TRBJ2-7 and V is TRBV11-2; tentatively, D is TRBD1 (6 bases). Trimming shortened V by 0 bases and J by 3 bases, and 15 bases separated the two germline ends. This CDR3 region has 16 residues. The germline V gene has CDR1 SGHAT and CDR2 FQNNGV. In DNA, the CDR3 is TGTGCCAGCAGCTTAGATCAACCACAGGGCCACTACGAGCAGTACTTC. It translates to CASSLDQPQGHYEQYF.

The V gene is TRBV7-8, the J gene TRBJ2-1; TRBD2 aligns across 8 bases. With 7 bases clipped from V and 4 bases from J, the junction kept 30 bases outside the gene matches. There are 22 residues in the CDR3. The germline gives CDR1 SGHVS, CDR2 FQNEAQ. CDR3 coding DNA: TGTGCCAGCAACCTTCCAATTACCATGAACCCCGGTAGGACTAGCAGTTACAATGAGCAGTTCTTC. This codes for CASNLPITMNPGRTSSYNEQFF.

The V call is TRBV6-1, the J call TRBJ2-7; D ambiguous. V shed 11 bases and J shed 2 bases, with 13 bases lying between them. In germline, CDR1 is MNHNS, CDR2 SASEGT. The CDR3 is made up of 12 amino acids. The DNA for the CDR3 is TGTGCCGGACGGACCGAGGCCTACGAGCAGTACTTC. Its protein product is CAGRTEAYEQYF.

This chain uses TRBV28 with TRBJ2-5; the D is unclear. CDR3 length: 16 residues. V was trimmed by 9 bases and J by 4 bases, leaving 24 bases between them. CDR1 and CDR2 from the germline V gene are MDHEN and SYDVKM. CDR3: CASATPWTATGETQYF. CDR3 in DNA: TGTGCCAGTGCTACCCCATGGACGGCTACGGGAGAGACCCAGTACTTC. Using reference TRBV28 and TRBJ2-5 for the parts outside the CDR3, the full variable domain is DVKVTQSSRYLVKRTGEKVFLECVQDMDHENMFWYRQDPGLGLRLIYFSYDVKMKEKGDIPEGYSVSREKKERFSLILESASTNQTSMYLCASATPWTATGETQYFGPGTRLLVL.

This clone was detected only once. The V and J genes are TRBV19 and TRBJ2-1; D possibly uses TRBD1 or TRBD2 (5 bases each). CDR3 length: 16 amino acids. V lost 7 bases to trimming and J lost 5 bases, with 21 bases between them. CDR1 is LNHDA and CDR2 is SQIVND in the germline V gene (reference sequence). CDR3 protein: CASKRDHPKSDNEQFF. The CDR3 nucleotides are TGTGCCAGTAAGAGGGACCACCCCAAGTCTGACAATGAGCAGTTCTTC.